These 15 T cell receptor beta chains were sequenced from one sample in a study of cytomegalovirus exposure and HLA in healthy donors. Researchers ran the PCR with 60 Vbeta and 13 Jbeta primers. Generated by immunoSEQ multiplex PCR, the TCRdb table keeps only in-frame clones and is missing some. Here the sample spans about 240,000 clones, roughly four fifths being singletons. The specimen sequenced was PBMCs. The receptors derive from a woman aged 60 to 75 in good health and CMV-seropositive.

The chain recombines TRBV7-9 with TRBJ1-5; tentatively, D is TRBD1 (5 bases). This CDR3 has 16 residues. Per the germline V gene, CDR1 is SEHNR and CDR2 is FQNEAQ (reference sequence). V dropped 4 bases and J dropped 1 base, with 14 bases sitting between them. The CDR3 sequence: CASSSDGQDSNQPQHF. Written as DNA, the CDR3 is TGTGCCAGCAGCTCAGACGGACAAGACAGCAATCAGCCCCAGCATTTT.

This clone was found a few times. This rearrangement joins TRBV9 to TRBJ2-3; D call uncertain. Germline CDR1 is SGDLS and CDR2 is YYNGEE. V was shortened by 2 bases and J by 0 bases, with 10 bases between the two germline ends. The CDR3 has 15 amino acids. CDR3 nucleotides: TGTGCCAGCAGCGTCATGGGCGTTAGCACAGATACGCAGTATTTT. This gives the protein CASSVMGVSTDTQYF.

The chain links TRBV5-1 to TRBJ2-3; 8 nucleotides match TRBD1. Germline values: CDR1 SGHRS, CDR2 YFSETQ. J lost 5 bases, V lost 0 bases, and 5 bases had no gene match. The CDR3 consists of 15 residues. The CDR3 spells CASSLGQGRGDTQYF. For the CDR3, the DNA is TGCGCCAGCAGCTTGGGACAGGGGAGAGGAGATACGCAGTATTTT. The full variable domain, with the rest looked up from reference TRBV5-1 and TRBJ2-3, is KAGVTQTPRYLIKTRGQQVTLSCSPISGHRSVSWYQQTPGQGLQFLFEYFSETQRNKGNFPGRFSGRQFSNSRSEMNVSTLELGDSALYLCASSLGQGRGDTQYFGPGTRLTVL.

This clone showed up just once. The junction departs from germline at one end; a sequencing error may be responsible. The chain combines TRBV23-1 with TRBJ2-1, with D hard to call. TRBV23-1 is reported as an ORF; its role is uncertain. The CDR3 has 16 amino acids. In nucleotides, the CDR3 is TGCGCCAGCAGTCAATCGCCGCGGATCTCCGACAATGAGCAGTTCTTC. Translation gives CASSQSPRISDNEQFF.

Regarding this clone: Other nucleotide sequences from this sample produce the same CDR3. The chain has TRBV5-4 and TRBJ1-2; the D gene is possibly TRBD1 (5 bases). Trimming took 2 bases from V and 3 from J, leaving 11 bases between them. The germline V gene encodes CDR1 SGHNT and CDR2 YYREEE (reference sequence). The CDR3 totals 14 residues. CDR3 region: CASSLGAGDYGYTF. The CDR3 nucleotides read TGTGCCAGCAGCTTAGGGGCGGGGGACTATGGCTACACCTTC.

The gene calls are TRBV15 and TRBJ2-5, with 8 bases identical to TRBD1. The J call may be mistaken, given a closer DNA end match to TRBJ2-7. This CDR3 has 14 amino acids. In germline, CDR1 is LNHNV, CDR2 YYDKDF (reference sequence). CDR3: CATSRTGTGYEQYF. CDR3 coding DNA: TGTGCCACCAGCAGAACCGGGACAGGCTACGAGCAGTACTTC.

The V and J genes are TRBV9 and TRBJ1-3; TRBD1 aligns across 9 bases. CDR3 size: 14 residues. The germline gives CDR1 SGDLS, CDR2 YYNGEE. J gave up 10 bases and V 1 base, and 6 bases lay outside the gene matches. CDR3 nucleotides: TGTGCCAGCAGCGTATGGGACAGGGATGATACCATATATTTT. Residues: CASSVWDRDDTIYF.

The rearrangement uses TRBV7-2 and TRBJ1-5; D is possibly TRBD1 (6 bases). V dropped 7 bases and J dropped 6 bases, with 13 bases sitting between them. This CDR3 spans 13 amino acids. Germline V gene sequence: CDR1 SGHTA, CDR2 FQGNSA. CDR3 amino acids: CASTLGGGQPQHF. The CDR3 coding sequence is TGTGCCAGCACCCTAGGGGGGGGTCAGCCCCAGCATTTT.

This chain connects TRBV19 to TRBJ1-2, with D tentatively TRBD1 (6 bases). The V end lost 7 bases, the J end lost 8 bases, and 20 bases lay between the germline ends. This CDR3 is built from 14 residues. Looked up from germline, CDR1 is LNHDA and CDR2 is SQIVND (reference sequence). The CDR3 DNA sequence: TGTGCCAGTACCTCCGGCAGGACAGCGACGGGCTACACCTTC. Translated: CASTSGRTATGYTF. The complete variable domain, with remaining parts taken from reference TRBV19 and TRBJ1-2, reads DGGITQSPKYLFRKEGQNVTLSCEQNLNHDAMYWYRQDPGQGLRLIYYSQIVNDFQKGDIAEGYSVSREKKESFPLTVTSAQKNPTAFYLCASTSGRTATGYTFGSGTRLTVV.

The chain couples TRBV5-5 to TRBJ2-1, with D possibly TRBD2 on 5 matching bases. Deletions cut 0 bases from V and 4 bases from J, with 8 bases between. This CDR3 is built from 14 residues. The V gene's germline CDR1 is SGHKS and CDR2 YYEKEE (reference sequence). CDR3 coding DNA: TGTGCCAGCAGCTTGGGGCCGGGGTACAATGAGCAGTTCTTC. This encodes CASSLGPGYNEQFF.

V gene TRBV9 combines with J gene TRBJ2-7, with D perhaps TRBD1 (6 bases). V was trimmed by 4 bases and J by 2 bases, leaving 13 bases between them. Germline lookup yields CDR1 SGDLS and CDR2 YYNGEE. This CDR3 contains 14 residues. The CDR3 loop reads CASSSDRPPYEQYF. CDR3 sequence (DNA): TGTGCCAGCAGCTCCGACAGGCCTCCCTACGAGCAGTACTTC.

The chain couples TRBV9 to TRBJ2-1; maybe TRBD2 (6 bases). The CDR3 loop spans 13 amino acids. Trimming removed 0 bases from V and 12 bases from J, with 13 bases in between. CDR1 and CDR2 from the germline V gene are SGDLS and YYNGEE. CDR3 DNA sequence: TGTGCCAGCAGCGTAGCTATCGGAGGGCGGCAGTTCTTC. It yields the protein CASSVAIGGRQFF.

The genes are TRBV5-1 and TRBJ1-4; 9 bases map to TRBD1. Germline lookup yields CDR1 SGHRS and CDR2 YFSETQ. V trimming: 4 bases; J trimming: 0 bases; junction bases outside the gene matches: 13. The CDR3 sequence is 19 residues long. CDR3 sequence: CASSPGTGLLISTNEKLFF. The CDR3 nucleotides are TGCGCCAGCAGCCCAGGGACAGGGCTGCTTATATCAACTAATGAAAAACTGTTTTTT.

This chain connects TRBV30 to TRBJ2-5, with a weak D call TRBD1 (5 bases). V was shortened by 4 bases and J by 4 bases, with 13 bases between the two germline ends. CDR3 length: 13 residues. The germline CDR1 and CDR2 sequences are GTSNPN and SVGIG (reference sequence). Here the CDR3 DNA reads TGTGCCTGGAATGCCCAGGGCCGAGAGACCCAGTACTTC. The encoded protein is CAWNAQGRETQYF.

This rearrangement joins TRBV27 to TRBJ2-7; tentatively, D is TRBD1 (6 bases). V was clipped by 5 bases and J by 2 bases, with 10 bases between them. CDR3 length: 13 residues. Germline V gene data show CDR1 as MNHEY and CDR2 as SMNVEV (reference sequence). CDR3: CASSSQGPYEQYF. CDR3 in DNA: TGTGCCAGCAGTAGCCAGGGGCCCTACGAGCAGTACTTC.